A selection of T cell receptor beta chains follows, all from one sample in a study of vaccination and CD4 T cells after COVID-19. These TCRs are of unknown antigen specificity. TCRdb itself ran the PCR reads through MiXCR, one entry per CDR3 protein. The sample carries some 11,000 distinct CDR3 sequences, approximately 58% recorded once. The sequenced sample was CD4+ T cells from blood, cultured in vitro. Receptor source: a human donor who had recovered from COVID-19. The CDR3 runs from the conserved cysteine through the conserved F or W. A D gene is named only where the DNA matches it firmly. Expanded clones get a size class; other rows say once, few or many, or leave the size out.

>TRBJ1-5|NA|few|TRBV24-1
CATSDQDQPQHF
TGTGCCACCAGTGACCAAGACCAGCCCCAGCATTTT
>TRBJ2-2|NA|few|TRBV7-2
CASSRIGWTGELFF
TGTGCCAGCAGCCGGATAGGCTGGACCGGGGAGCTGTTTTTT
>TRBJ2-5|NA|large|TRBV20-1
CSAEGRTRETQYF
TGCAGTGCTGAGGGGAGGACCAGAGAGACCCAGTACTTC
>TRBJ2-2|NA|NA|TRBV20-1
CSLLWADTGELFF
TGCAGTCTACTGTGGGCAGACACCGGGGAGCTGTTTTTT
>TRBJ2-3|NA|large|TRBV7-9
CASSRLEDTQYF
TGTGCCAGCAGCCGCCTAGAAGATACGCAGTATTTT
>TRBJ1-6|NA|NA|TRBV2
CASLVAGHSPLHF
TGTGCCAGCCTCGTCGCGGGACATTCACCCCTCCACTTT
>TRBJ2-2|TRBD2|few|TRBV7-9
CASSLLAGYTGELFF
TGTGCCAGCAGTCTGCTAGCGGGATACACCGGGGAGCTGTTTTTT
>TRBJ2-3|NA|NA|TRBV24-1
CATSDLYLTDTQYF
TGTGCCACCAGTGATTTGTACCTCACAGATACGCAGTATTTT
>TRBJ1-6|NA|few|TRBV7-9
CASSLWYHPEVDSPLHF
TGTGCCAGCAGCTTATGGTACCACCCGGAGGTGGATTCACCCCTCCACTTT
>TRBJ2-7|TRBD2|NA|TRBV5-1
CASRAGLAGREQYF
TGCGCCAGCAGGGCGGGACTAGCGGGACGGGAGCAGTACTTC
>TRBJ2-4|TRBD2|NA|TRBV27
CASSLAGGGNIQYF
TGTGCCAGCAGTTTAGCGGGAGGTGGGAACATTCAGTACTTC
>TRBJ2-2|NA|NA|TRBV6-5
CASSYGAESGELFF
TGTGCCAGCAGTTACGGGGCGGAATCCGGGGAGCTGTTTTTT
>TRBJ2-5|TRBD1|NA|TRBV2
CASSPATGEETQYF
TGTGCCAGCAGCCCGGCGACAGGGGAAGAGACCCAGTACTTC
>TRBJ2-7|TRBD1|NA|TRBV20-1
CSATGQEGYEQYF
TGCAGTGCTACGGGACAGGAGGGTTACGAGCAGTACTTC
>TRBJ2-3|NA|NA|TRBV6-4
CASSVTASTDTQYF
TGTGCCAGCAGTGTCACAGCTAGCACAGATACGCAGTATTTT
>TRBJ1-5|NA|NA|TRBV6-2/TRBV6-3
CASMPTGLKGNQPQHF
TGTGCCAGCATGCCGACAGGTTTGAAAGGCAATCAGCCCCAGCATTTT
>TRBJ2-1|NA|few|TRBV2
CASSLGPRGQFF
TGTGCCAGCAGTCTGGGTCCCCGCGGGCAGTTCTTC
>TRBJ1-6|NA|few|TRBV6-5
CASSYSKGTLGSPLHF
TGTGCCAGCAGTTACTCGAAAGGGACACTAGGCTCACCCCTCCACTTT
>TRBJ2-3|NA|NA|TRBV11-2
CASSLDITDTQYF
TGTGCCAGCAGCTTAGATATCACAGATACGCAGTATTTT
>TRBJ1-3|NA|once|TRBV2
CASRAPTDTIYF
TGTGCCAGCAGGGCCCCCACGGACACCATATATTTT
>TRBJ1-5|NA|NA|TRBV28
CASTPGGFSNQPQHF
TGTGCCAGCACACCCGGGGGGTTTAGCAATCAGCCCCAGCATTTT
>TRBJ2-1|TRBD2|NA|TRBV6-2/TRBV6-3
CASSRQAGGPLKSSYNEQFF
TGTGCCAGCAGTCGGCAAGCGGGAGGGCCACTTAAGAGCTCCTACAATGAGCAGTTCTTC
>TRBJ2-3|NA|NA|TRBV20-1
CSARDADTQYF
TGCAGTGCTAGAGATGCAGATACGCAGTATTTT
>TRBJ2-6|NA|NA|TRBV7-2
CASSLGPGAGANVLTF
TGTGCCAGCAGCTTAGGTCCGGGGGCTGGGGCCAACGTCCTGACTTTC
>TRBJ1-2|NA|few|TRBV27
CASKPGPGSGYTF
TGTGCCAGCAAGCCCGGGCCGGGGAGTGGCTACACCTTC
>TRBJ2-2|TRBD2|NA|TRBV20-1
CSAPGTSGTGELFF
TGCAGTGCTCCCGGGACTAGCGGCACCGGGGAGCTGTTTTTT
>TRBJ2-7|NA|few|TRBV6-1
CASSDIRWVRRSSYEQYF
TGTGCCAGCAGTGATATAAGGTGGGTCAGGCGGAGCTCCTACGAGCAGTACTTC
>TRBJ2-7|TRBD1|NA|TRBV20-1
CSANPGQGAYEQYF
TGCAGTGCAAACCCGGGACAGGGGGCATACGAGCAGTACTTC
>TRBJ2-1|NA|NA|TRBV27
CASSLRTNVNEQFF
TGTGCCAGCAGTTTACGGACTAACGTCAATGAGCAGTTCTTC
>TRBJ1-2|NA|few|TRBV18
CASSPLGEGYYGYTF
TGTGCCAGCTCACCACTCGGGGAGGGATACTATGGCTACACCTTC
>TRBJ2-7|TRBD1|NA|TRBV4-2
CASSQVGTGGPEQYF
TGTGCCAGCAGCCAAGTCGGGACAGGGGGTCCCGAGCAGTACTTC
>TRBJ2-7|TRBD2|NA|TRBV11-3
CASSLTGTSRPYEQYF
TGTGCCAGCAGCTTGACCGGGACTAGCAGACCCTACGAGCAGTACTTC
>TRBJ2-3|NA|NA|TRBV6-5
CASSFFGENTDTQYF
TGTGCCAGCAGTTTCTTCGGGGAGAACACAGATACGCAGTATTTT
>TRBJ2-5|NA|once|TRBV20-1
CSAGKETQYF
TGCAGTGCTGGGAAGGAGACCCAGTACTTC
>TRBJ1-1|NA|NA|TRBV20-1
CRPRIRGSTEAFF
TGCAGGCCGCGCATCCGTGGGAGCACTGAAGCTTTCTTT
>TRBJ2-5|NA|NA|TRBV27
CASSLGEVETQYF
TGTGCCAGCAGTTTAGGAGAGGTGGAGACCCAGTACTTC
>TRBJ2-7|NA|few|TRBV20-1
CSAYRDGRYEQYF
TGCAGTGCTTACCGGGACGGCCGTTACGAGCAGTACTTC
>TRBJ2-2|NA|NA|TRBV27
CASSSQYTGELFF
TGTGCCAGCAGTAGCCAGTACACCGGGGAGCTGTTTTTT
>TRBJ2-3|TRBD2|few|TRBV20-1
CSARGLAADTQYF
TGCAGTGCTAGAGGACTAGCAGCAGATACGCAGTATTTT
>TRBJ1-1|NA|NA|TRBV11-2
CASSLTRYTEAFF
TGTGCCAGCAGCTTGACGAGATACACTGAAGCTTTCTTT
>TRBJ1-2|NA|few|TRBV10-3
CAISENGNYGYTF
TGTGCCATCAGTGAGAACGGAAACTATGGCTACACCTTC
>TRBJ1-2|TRBD1|NA|TRBV10-3
CAISDPGTGNYGYTF
TGTGCCATCAGTGATCCCGGGACAGGGAACTATGGCTACACCTTC
>TRBJ1-6|NA|few|TRBV6-1
CASRDPGGSYNSPLHF
TGTGCCAGCAGAGACCCGGGGGGCTCCTATAATTCACCCCTCCACTTT
>TRBJ2-5|NA|few|TRBV21-1
CASSSSPDGGDWGAETQYF
TGTGCCAGCAGCTCAAGCCCGGATGGCGGGGATTGGGGTGCGGAGACCCAGTACTTC
>TRBJ2-5|NA|few|TRBV20-1
CSARVPPQETQYF
TGCAGTGCTAGAGTCCCCCCCCAAGAGACCCAGTACTTC
>TRBJ1-2|NA|NA|TRBV6-1
CASRPVSGGGGYTF
TGTGCCAGCAGGCCCGTTAGCGGGGGCGGTGGCTACACCTTC
>TRBJ2-5|TRBD1|NA|TRBV5-4
CASSPGQGETQYF
TGTGCCAGCAGCCCGGGACAGGGGGAGACCCAGTACTTC
>TRBJ2-3|TRBD1|few|TRBV20-1
CSALITTGPDTQYF
TGCAGTGCCCTTATCACGACAGGGCCAGATACGCAGTATTTT
>TRBJ1-2|NA|NA|TRBV10-3
CAISEGRSGYTF
TGTGCCATCAGTGAAGGACGGAGTGGCTACACCTTC
>TRBJ1-2|NA|NA|TRBV6-1
CASRRDGLNYGYTF
TGTGCCAGCAGACGGGACGGCCTTAACTATGGCTACACCTTC
>TRBJ2-1|NA|few|TRBV21-1
CASSKGGRGDEQFF
TGTGCCAGCAGCAAAGGGGGCAGAGGCGATGAGCAGTTCTTC
>TRBJ2-5|TRBD2|NA|TRBV20-1
CSASSGLAGPRVGTQYF
TGCAGTGCTAGTTCGGGACTAGCGGGACCCCGGGTAGGGACCCAGTACTTC
>TRBJ2-5|NA|few|TRBV27
CASSFAGLAKRGAQYF
TGTGCCAGCAGTTTTGCGGGTCTAGCAAAAAGGGGGGCCCAGTACTTC